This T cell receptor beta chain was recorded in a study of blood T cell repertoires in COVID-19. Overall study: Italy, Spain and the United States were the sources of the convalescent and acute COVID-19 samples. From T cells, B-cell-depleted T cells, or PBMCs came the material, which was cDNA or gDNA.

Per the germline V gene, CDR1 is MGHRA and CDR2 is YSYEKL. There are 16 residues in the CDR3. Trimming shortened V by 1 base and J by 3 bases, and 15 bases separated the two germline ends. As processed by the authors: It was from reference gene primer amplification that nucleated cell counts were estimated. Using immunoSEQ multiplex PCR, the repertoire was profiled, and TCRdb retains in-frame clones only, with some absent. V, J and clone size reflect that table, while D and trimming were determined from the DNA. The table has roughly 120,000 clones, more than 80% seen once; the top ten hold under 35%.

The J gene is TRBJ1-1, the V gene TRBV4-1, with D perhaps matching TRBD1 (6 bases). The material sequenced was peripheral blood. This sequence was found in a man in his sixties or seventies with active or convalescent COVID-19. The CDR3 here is CASSQGRQVGDTEAFF. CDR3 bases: TGCGCCAGCAGCCAAGGTCGACAGGTTGGAGACACTGAAGCTTTCTTT.